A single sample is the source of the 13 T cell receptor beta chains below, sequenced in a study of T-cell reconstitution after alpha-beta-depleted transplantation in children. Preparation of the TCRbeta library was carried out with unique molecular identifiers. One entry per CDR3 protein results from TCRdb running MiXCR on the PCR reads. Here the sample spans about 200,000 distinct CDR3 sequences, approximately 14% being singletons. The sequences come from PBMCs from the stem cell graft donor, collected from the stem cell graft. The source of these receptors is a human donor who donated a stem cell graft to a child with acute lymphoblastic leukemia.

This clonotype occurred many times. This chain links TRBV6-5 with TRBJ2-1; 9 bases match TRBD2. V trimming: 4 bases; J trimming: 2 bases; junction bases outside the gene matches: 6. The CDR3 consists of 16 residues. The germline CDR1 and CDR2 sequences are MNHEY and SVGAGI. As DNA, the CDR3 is TGTGCCAGCAGTTCCTATAGCGGGAGCGCCTACAATGAGCAGTTCTTC. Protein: CASSSYSGSAYNEQFF.

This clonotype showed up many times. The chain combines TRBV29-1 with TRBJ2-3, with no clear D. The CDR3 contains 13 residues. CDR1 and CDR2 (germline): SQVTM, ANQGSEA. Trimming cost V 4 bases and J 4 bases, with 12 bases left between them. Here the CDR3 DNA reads TGCAGCGTTGGGGGTTCTGGGTCAGATACGCAGTATTTT. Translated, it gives CSVGGSGSDTQYF.

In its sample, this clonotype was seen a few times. The CDR3, as DNA: TGTGCCAGCAGCCCCCGGGACAAGGACTCTGGAAACACCATATATTTT. Protein: CASSPRDKDSGNTIYF. The chain joins TRBV12-3 or TRBV12-4 to TRBJ1-3; D possibly corresponds to TRBD1 (6 bases). This CDR3 contains 16 residues. V gave up 6 bases and J gave up 0 bases, with 15 bases separating them.

The CDR3 loop is CATSVTVKSSYNEQFF. The CDR3 DNA follows: TGTGCCACCAGTGTGACAGTAAAGAGCTCATACAATGAGCAGTTCTTC. V gene TRBV24-1 combines with J gene TRBJ2-1; the D gene is possibly TRBD1 (5 bases). V was cut by 5 bases and J by 4 bases, with 17 bases left in between. Germline loops: CDR1 KGHDR, CDR2 SFDVKD. This CDR3 comprises 16 residues.

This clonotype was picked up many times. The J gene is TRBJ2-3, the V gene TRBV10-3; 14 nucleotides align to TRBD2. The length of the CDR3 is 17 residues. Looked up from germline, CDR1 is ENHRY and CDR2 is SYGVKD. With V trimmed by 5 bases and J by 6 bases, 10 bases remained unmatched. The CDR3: CAISLPGLAGVADTQYF. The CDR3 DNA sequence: TGTGCCATCAGTTTACCGGGACTAGCGGGAGTAGCTGATACGCAGTATTTT.

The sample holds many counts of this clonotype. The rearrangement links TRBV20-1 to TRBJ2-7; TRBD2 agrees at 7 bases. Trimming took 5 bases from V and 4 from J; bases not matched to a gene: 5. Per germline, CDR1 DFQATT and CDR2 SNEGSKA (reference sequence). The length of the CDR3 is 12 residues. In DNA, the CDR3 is TGCAGTGCTGGCGGGAGTTTGTACGAGCAGTACTTC. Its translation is CSAGGSLYEQYF.

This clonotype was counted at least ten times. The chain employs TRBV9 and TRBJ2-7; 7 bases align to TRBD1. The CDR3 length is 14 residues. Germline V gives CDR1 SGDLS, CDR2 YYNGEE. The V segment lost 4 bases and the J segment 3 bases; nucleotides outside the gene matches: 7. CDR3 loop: CASSLGQAGYEQYF. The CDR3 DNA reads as TGTGCCAGCAGCCTCGGACAGGCAGGCTACGAGCAGTACTTC.

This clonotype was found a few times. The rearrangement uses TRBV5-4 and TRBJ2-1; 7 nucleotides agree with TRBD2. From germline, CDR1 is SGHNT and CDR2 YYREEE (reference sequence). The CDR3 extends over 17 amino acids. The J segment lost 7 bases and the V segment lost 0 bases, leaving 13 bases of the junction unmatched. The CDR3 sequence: CASSLGTSLVGWNEQFF. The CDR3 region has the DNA TGTGCCAGCAGCTTGGGGACTAGTCTAGTGGGATGGAATGAGCAGTTCTTC.

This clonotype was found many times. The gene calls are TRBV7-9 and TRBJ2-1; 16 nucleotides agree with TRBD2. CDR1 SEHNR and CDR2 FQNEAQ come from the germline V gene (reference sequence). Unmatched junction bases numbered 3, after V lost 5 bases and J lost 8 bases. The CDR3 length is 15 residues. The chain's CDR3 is CASSTGTSGRDEQFF. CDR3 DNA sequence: TGTGCCAGCAGCACCGGGACTAGCGGGAGGGATGAGCAGTTCTTC.

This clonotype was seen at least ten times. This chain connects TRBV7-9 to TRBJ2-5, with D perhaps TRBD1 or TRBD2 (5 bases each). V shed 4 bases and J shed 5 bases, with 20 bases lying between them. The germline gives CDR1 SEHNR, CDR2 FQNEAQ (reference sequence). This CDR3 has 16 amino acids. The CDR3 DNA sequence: TGTGCCAGCAGCTCACAGGTCGACGGGGCCGGGGAGACCCAGTACTTC. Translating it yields CASSSQVDGAGETQYF. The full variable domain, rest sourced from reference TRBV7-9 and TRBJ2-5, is DTGVSQNPRHKITKRGQNVTFRCDPISEHNRLYWYRQTLGQGPEFLTYFQNEAQLEKSRLLSDRFSAERPKGSFSTLEIQRTEQGDSAMYLCASSSQVDGAGETQYFGPGTRLLVL.

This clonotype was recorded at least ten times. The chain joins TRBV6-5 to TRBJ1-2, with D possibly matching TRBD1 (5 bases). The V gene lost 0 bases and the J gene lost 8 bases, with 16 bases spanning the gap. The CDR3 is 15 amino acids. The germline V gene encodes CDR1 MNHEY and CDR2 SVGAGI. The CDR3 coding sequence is TGTGCCAGCAGTTACTCGATGGGGGACGGCGGGGGCTACACCTTC. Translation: CASSYSMGDGGGYTF.

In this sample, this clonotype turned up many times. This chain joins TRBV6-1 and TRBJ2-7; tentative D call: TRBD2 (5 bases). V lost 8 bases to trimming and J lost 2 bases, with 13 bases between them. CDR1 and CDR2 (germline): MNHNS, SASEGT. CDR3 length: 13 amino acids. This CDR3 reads CASYSSGTYEQYF. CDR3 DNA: TGTGCCAGCTACTCCTCCGGGACCTACGAGCAGTACTTC.

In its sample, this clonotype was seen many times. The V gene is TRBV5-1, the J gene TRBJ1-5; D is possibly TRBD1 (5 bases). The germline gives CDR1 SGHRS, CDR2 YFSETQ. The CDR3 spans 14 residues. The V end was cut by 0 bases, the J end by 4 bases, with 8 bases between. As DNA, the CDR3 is TGCGCCAGCAGCTTGGGAGGGGCGAATCAGCCCCAGCATTTT. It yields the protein CASSLGGANQPQHF.